The T cell receptor (beta chain) under discussion was sequenced for a study of shared clonotypes between healthy human individuals (TCRdb year 2020). Turning to the overall study: The cohort comprised a couple of women and a few men aged 18 to 49 years. For each donor, three plates each were used for CD4 naive and CD4 memory, two plates were used for CD8 naive, and one plate was used for CD8 memory. Leukapheresis yielded between about 0.85 and 10 billion PBMCs per donor. Libraries were prepared and TCR repertoires were sequenced by different laboratories using diverse techniques, in order to increase sequencing depth and limit assay-specific biases. To estimate repertoire size and how much clonotype sharing occurs between individuals, the study deeply sequenced the blood TCR repertoires of five healthy adults. Broad study findings and their caveats: Even with the large sequencing depth, rarefaction of the sorted-subset datasets indicated that sequencing was incomplete. Naive subsets generally had larger estimated clonotype richness than memory subsets did. Approximately 4.8% of naive CD4, around 4% of naive CD8, approximately 2% of memory CD4, and more than 0.35% of memory CD8 clonotypes were shared across a handful of donors. Higher generation probabilities were observed for clonotypes shared by all four sorted-subset donors than for non-shared clonotypes. Only blood was sampled, and tissue TCR repertoires likely differ from those in blood. Pairwise subsampling led to the expectation that sequencing depth would affect the degree of clonotype sharing among donors. The small number of donors limited the genetic and exposure-history diversity represented.

For the CD8 naive samples, CD45RO-negative cells were positively selected for CCR7, yielding a CD45RA+CCR7+ population from which TemRA cells were excluded. The donors were healthy, HIV-negative adults with no recently reported acute infections or vaccinations. Every donor was a Caucasian adult living in Nashville, Tennessee, USA. Blood was collected by leukapheresis, and PBMCs were isolated by Ficoll-Histopaque density gradient centrifugation and then cryopreserved in liquid nitrogen vapor phase. Analytical flow cytometry was used to check the purity and quantity of each magnetically sorted T cell population. Each sorted fraction had its genomic DNA isolated and then quantified by UV absorbance on a Nanodrop 2000c. Using the deep immunoSEQ assay, multiplex PCR amplified TCR CDR3 regions from genomic DNA. Genomic DNA extracted from each cell subset was distributed evenly over all wells of several immunoSEQ 96-well plates, and each plate served as one replicate. Each replicate PCR for sorted subsets received roughly 0.2 ug genomic DNA, equal to roughly 30,000 T cell genomes. Purified libraries were measured with a Qubit 3.0 fluorometer, size-checked on a Bioanalyzer 2100, and measured again with the KAPA Library Quantification kit. A separate single-read 150-cycle Illumina NextSeq 550 flow cell was used to sequence each immunoSEQ 96-well plate. Per the original workflow: Because only junctional sequences without quality scores were contained in the immunoSEQ output, filtering matching that applied to full-length reads could not be performed. Sequences were annotated with PyIR, a Python wrapper for IgBLAST v1.9, using IMGT germline references to assign V/J genes and CDR3. Reads were removed for weak V/J assignments (E-value above 1e-6), missing CDR3, stop codons, out-of-frame junctions, or ambiguous translated residues. V3J clonotypes were defined as sequences sharing an identical inferred V gene, J gene, and CDR3 amino acid sequence. The percentage overlap between two repertoires was calculated by dividing the number of shared unique clonotypes by the size of the smaller repertoire. Repertoire richness was assessed with RTK rarefaction, the Chao1 estimator, and Recon v2.1 estimates of unobserved clonotypes. For all TCRbeta clonotypes obtained by the gDNA method from a handful of donors, generation probabilities were computed with OLGA. TCRdb holds this immuneACCESS table with in-frame rearrangements only. Some clones are missing; in checked studies, unresolved V genes explain under half, and the rest has no known cause. V and J calls and clone size are given by that table; D and trimming were obtained from the DNA. The sample table records around 2.1 million clones; about 93% of these occur just once. The leading ten clones occupy more than 1.5% of the sample.

Note on this clone: The target of this receptor is not known. No base-level quality is on record; no much larger clone is a single base apart.

The CDR3 measures 11 amino acids from cysteine to phenylalanine. Only the CDR3 portion is preserved as DNA: 33 bases, with reading frame beginning at the first base. The sequence links TRBV21-1 to TRBJ2-5. TRBV21-1 is described as a pseudogene. This clonotype originated in a man younger than 30 in good health. Some clones in this sample may be carry-over from other donors' samples. Sample: naive CD8+ T cells from PBMCs. The cell subset or site label for this specimen denotes: CD45RA+CCR7+. This receptor carries the CDR3 CASRGQETQYF. The DNA reads TGTGCCAGCAGGGGGCAAGAGACCCAGTACTTC.